This entry features one T cell receptor (beta chain) sequence. The antigen remains undetermined. These data originate in a study of OX40 agonist ivuxolimab in advanced cancers. About the research overall: Each patient was given ivuxolimab into a vein every 2 weeks, at 0.01 to 10 mg/kg. There were three patients with partial responses, one having hepatocellular carcinoma and two cutaneous melanoma.

Overall study findings and caveats: Clonal expansion by week 6 occurred in CD4+ and CD8+ blood T cells (at 0.1 to 3.0 mg/kg).

The CDR3 loop spans 13 amino acids. Trimming removed 2 bases at V and 2 bases at J, with 6 bases between. Germline V lookup: CDR1 MNHEY, CDR2 SVGAGI. Libraries were prepared by immunoSEQ multiplex PCR; TCRdb keeps only in-frame clonotypes and omits some of them. The sample records 57,000 or so clones, about 83% being singletons. The sequenced sample was CD4+ or CD8+ T cells sorted from blood, obtained in a trial of the OX40 agonist ivuxolimab. The chain couples TRBV6-5 to TRBJ1-2; D is unclear. This sequence originates from an adult with an advanced solid tumor such as melanoma, head and neck, liver or kidney cancer. The CDR3 bases are TGTGCCAGCAGTTACACACAGAACTATGGCTACACCTTC. This encodes CASSYTQNYGYTF.